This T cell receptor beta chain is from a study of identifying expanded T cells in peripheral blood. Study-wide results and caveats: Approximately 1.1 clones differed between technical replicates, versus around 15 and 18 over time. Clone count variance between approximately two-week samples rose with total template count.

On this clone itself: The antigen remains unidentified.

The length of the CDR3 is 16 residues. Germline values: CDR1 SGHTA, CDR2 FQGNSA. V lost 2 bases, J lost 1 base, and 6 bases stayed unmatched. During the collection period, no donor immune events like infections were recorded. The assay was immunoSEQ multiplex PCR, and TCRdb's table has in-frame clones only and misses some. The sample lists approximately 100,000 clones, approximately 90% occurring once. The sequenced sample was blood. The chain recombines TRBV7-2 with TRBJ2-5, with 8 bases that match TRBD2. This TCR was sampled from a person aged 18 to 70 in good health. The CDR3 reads CASSLNEAGVQETQYF. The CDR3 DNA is TGTGCCAGCAGCTTAAACGAAGCGGGGGTCCAAGAGACCCAGTACTTC.